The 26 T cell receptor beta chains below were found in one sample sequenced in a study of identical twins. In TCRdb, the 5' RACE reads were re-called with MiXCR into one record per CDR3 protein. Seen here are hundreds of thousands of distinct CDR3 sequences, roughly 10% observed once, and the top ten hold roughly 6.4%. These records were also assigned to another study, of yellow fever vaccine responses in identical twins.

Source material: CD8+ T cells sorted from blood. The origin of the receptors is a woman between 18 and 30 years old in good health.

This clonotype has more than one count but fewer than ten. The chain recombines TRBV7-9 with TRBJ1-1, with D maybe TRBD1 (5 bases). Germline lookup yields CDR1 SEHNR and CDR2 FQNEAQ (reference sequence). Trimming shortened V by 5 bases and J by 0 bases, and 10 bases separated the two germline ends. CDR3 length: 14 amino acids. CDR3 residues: CASSGRVVNTEAFF. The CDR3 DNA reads TGTGCCAGCAGCGGCAGGGTGGTGAACACTGAAGCTTTCTTT.

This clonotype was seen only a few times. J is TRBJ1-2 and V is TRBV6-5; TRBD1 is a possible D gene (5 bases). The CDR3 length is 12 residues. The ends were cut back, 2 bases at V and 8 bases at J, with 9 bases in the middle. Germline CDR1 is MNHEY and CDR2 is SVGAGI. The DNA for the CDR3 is TGTGCCAGCAGTTACAGGGACGAAGGCTACACCTTC. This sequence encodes CASSYRDEGYTF.

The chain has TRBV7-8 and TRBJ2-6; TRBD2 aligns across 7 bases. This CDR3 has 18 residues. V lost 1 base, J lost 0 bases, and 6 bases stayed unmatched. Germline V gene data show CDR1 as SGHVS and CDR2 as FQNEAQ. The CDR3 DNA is TGTGCCAGCAGCTTAGAGGCGGGGGTGGGCTCTGGGGCCAACGTCCTGACTTTC. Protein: CASSLEAGVGSGANVLTF.

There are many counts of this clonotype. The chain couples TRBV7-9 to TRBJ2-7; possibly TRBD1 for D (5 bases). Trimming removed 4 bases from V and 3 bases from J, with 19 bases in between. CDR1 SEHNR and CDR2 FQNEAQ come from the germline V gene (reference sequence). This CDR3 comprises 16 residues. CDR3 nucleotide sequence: TGTGCCAGCAGCTCCCCTTCGCCTCAGGACATCTACGAGCAGTACTTC. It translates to CASSSPSPQDIYEQYF.

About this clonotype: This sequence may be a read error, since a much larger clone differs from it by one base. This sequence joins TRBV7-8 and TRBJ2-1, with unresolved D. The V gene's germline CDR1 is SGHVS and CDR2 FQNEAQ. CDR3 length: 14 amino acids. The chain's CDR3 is CPSSLELSYNEQFF. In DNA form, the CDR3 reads TGTCCCAGCAGCTTAGAACTATCCTACAATGAGCAGTTCTTC.

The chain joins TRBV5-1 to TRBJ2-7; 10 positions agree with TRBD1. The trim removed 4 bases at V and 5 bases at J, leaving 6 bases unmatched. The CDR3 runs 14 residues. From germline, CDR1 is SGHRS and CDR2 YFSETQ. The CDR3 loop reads CASSDWTGGNEQYF. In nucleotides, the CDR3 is TGCGCCAGCAGCGACTGGACAGGGGGGAACGAGCAGTACTTC.

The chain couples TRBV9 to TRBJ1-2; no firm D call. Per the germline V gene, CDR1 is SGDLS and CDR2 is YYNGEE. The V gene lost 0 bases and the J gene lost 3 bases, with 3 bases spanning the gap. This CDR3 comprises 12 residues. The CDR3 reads CASSVDYYGYTF. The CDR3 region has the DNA TGTGCCAGCAGCGTAGACTACTATGGCTACACCTTC.

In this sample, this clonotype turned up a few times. In DNA form, the CDR3 reads TGTGCCAGCACCGGGGACGGTTCCTACGAGCAGTACTTC. This sequence encodes CASTGDGSYEQYF. The J gene is TRBJ2-7, the V gene TRBV25-1; possibly TRBD1 or TRBD2 for D (5 bases each). Between the trimmed V and J ends, which lost 7 bases and 1 base, there was a span of 11 bases. The CDR3 has 13 residues. Germline lookup yields CDR1 MGHDK and CDR2 SYGVNS.

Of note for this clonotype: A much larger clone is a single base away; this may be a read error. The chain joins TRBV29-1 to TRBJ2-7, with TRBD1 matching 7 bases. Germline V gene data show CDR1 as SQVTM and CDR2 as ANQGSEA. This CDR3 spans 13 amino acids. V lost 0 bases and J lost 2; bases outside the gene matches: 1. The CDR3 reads CSVEDGTAYEQYF. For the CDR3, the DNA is TGCAGCGTTGAAGACGGGACAGCCTACGAGCAGTACTTC.

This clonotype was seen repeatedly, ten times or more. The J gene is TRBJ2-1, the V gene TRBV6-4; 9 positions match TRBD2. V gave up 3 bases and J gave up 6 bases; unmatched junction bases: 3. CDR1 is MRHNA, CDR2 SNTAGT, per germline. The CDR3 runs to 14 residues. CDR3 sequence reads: CASSESSGTNEQFF. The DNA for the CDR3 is TGTGCCAGCAGTGAATCTAGCGGGACCAATGAGCAGTTCTTC.

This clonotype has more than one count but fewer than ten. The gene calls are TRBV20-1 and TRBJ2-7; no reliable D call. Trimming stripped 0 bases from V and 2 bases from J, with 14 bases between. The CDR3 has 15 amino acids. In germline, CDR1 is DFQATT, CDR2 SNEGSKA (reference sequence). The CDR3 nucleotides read TGCAGTGCTAGAGATTTGACCGGCAGAACCTACGAGCAGTACTTC. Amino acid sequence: CSARDLTGRTYEQYF.

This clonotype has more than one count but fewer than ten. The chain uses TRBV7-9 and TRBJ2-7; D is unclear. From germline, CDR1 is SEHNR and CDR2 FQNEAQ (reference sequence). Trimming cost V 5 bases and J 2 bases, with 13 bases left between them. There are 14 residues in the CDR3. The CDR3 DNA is TGTGCCAGCAGCCCCCCTCTATCCCCCTACGAGCAGTACTTC. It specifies CASSPPLSPYEQYF.

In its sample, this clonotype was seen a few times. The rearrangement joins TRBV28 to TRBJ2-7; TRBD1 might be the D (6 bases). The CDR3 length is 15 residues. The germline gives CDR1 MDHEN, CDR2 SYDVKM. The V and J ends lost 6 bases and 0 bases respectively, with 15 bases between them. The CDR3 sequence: CASSSRDTSSYEQYF. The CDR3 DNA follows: TGTGCCAGCAGCAGCCGGGACACGAGCTCCTACGAGCAGTACTTC.

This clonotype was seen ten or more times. CDR3 loop: CARARPRGAYEQYF. The CDR3 DNA follows: TGTGCCAGGGCCCGCCCACGGGGGGCCTACGAGCAGTACTTC. The V call is TRBV21-1, the J call TRBJ2-7; the listed D gene, TRBD2, was not tested against the DNA. TRBV21-1 is shown as a pseudogene. The CDR3 is made up of 14 amino acids.

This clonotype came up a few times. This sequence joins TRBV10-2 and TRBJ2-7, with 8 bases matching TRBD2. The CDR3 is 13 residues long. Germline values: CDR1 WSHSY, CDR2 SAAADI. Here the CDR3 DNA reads TGCGCTAGCGGGGAGGGCCTTTTCTACGAGCAGTACTTC. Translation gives CASGEGLFYEQYF.

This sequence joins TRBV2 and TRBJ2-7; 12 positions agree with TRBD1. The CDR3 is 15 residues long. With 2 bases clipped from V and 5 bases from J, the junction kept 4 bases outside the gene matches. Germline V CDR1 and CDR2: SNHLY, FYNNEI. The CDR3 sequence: CASSELGQGADEQYF. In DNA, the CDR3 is TGTGCCAGCAGTGAATTGGGACAGGGGGCGGACGAGCAGTACTTC.

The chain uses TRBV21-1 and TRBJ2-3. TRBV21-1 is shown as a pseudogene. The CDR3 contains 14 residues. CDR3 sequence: CASQQMRSTDTQYF. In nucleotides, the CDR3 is TGTGCCAGCCAGCAAATGAGGAGCACAGATACGCAGTATTTT.

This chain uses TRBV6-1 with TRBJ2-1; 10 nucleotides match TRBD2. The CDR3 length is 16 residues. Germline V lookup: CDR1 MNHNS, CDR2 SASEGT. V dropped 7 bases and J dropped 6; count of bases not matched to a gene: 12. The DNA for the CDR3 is TGTGCCAGCACCCCTGTAGCGGGAGGAGGTCGCAATGAGCAGTTCTTC. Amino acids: CASTPVAGGGRNEQFF.

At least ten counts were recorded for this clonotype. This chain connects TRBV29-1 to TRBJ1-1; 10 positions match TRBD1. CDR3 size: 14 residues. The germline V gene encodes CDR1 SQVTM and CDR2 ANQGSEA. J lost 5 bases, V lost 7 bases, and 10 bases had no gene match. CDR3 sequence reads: CSASDRGRRTEAFF. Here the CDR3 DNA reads TGCAGCGCCAGTGACAGGGGGCGTCGAACTGAAGCTTTCTTT.

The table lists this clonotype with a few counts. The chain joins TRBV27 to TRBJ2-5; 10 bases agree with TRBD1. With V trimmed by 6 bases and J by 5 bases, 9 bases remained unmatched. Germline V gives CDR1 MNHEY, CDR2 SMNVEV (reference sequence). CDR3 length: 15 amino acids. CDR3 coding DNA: TGTGCCAGCAGACCCCCTCGGACAGGGGGTGAGACCCAGTACTTC. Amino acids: CASRPPRTGGETQYF.

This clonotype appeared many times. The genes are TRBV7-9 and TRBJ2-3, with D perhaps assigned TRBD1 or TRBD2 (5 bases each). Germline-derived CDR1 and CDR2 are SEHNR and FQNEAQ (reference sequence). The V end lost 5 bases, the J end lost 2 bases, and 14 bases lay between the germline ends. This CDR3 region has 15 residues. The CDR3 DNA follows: TGTGCCAGCAGCAAAAGGGACGGCTACACAGATACGCAGTATTTT. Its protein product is CASSKRDGYTDTQYF.

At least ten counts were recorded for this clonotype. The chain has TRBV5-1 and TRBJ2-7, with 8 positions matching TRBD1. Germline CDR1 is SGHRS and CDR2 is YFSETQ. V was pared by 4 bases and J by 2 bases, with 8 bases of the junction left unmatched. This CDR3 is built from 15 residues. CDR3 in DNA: TGCGCCAGCAGCATTGACCGACAGGGGCCCTACGAGCAGTACTTC. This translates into CASSIDRQGPYEQYF.

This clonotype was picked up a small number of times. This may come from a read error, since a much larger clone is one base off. CDR3 bases: TGTGCCAGCAGGGGGGTAGATACGCAGTATTTT. It codes for CASRGVDTQYF. The chain has TRBV12-3 or TRBV12-4 and TRBJ2-3; the D call may be TRBD1 or TRBD2 (5 bases each). The CDR3 has 11 amino acids. Trimming took 6 bases from V and 5 from J, leaving 6 bases between them.

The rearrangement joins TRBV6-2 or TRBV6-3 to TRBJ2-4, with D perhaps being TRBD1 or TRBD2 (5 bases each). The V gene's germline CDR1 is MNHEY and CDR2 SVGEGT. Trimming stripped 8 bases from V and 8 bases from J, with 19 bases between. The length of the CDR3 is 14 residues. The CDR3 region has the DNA TGTGCCAGCCAACGATCCGTTTTGGGGGACATTCAGTACTTC. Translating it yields CASQRSVLGDIQYF.

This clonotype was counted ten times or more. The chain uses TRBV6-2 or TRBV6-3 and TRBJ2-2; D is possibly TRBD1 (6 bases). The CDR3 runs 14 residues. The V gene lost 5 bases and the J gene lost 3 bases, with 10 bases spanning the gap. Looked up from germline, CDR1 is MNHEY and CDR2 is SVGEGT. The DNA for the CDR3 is TGTGCCAGCAGTGGCAGGGGTTACACCGGGGAGCTGTTTTTT. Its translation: CASSGRGYTGELFF.

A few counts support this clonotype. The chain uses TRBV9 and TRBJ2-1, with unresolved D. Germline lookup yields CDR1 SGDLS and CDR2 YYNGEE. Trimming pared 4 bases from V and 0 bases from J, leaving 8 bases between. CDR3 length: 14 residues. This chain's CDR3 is CASSPPASYNEQFF. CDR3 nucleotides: TGTGCCAGCAGCCCTCCAGCCTCCTACAATGAGCAGTTCTTC. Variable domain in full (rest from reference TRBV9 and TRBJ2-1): DSGVTQTPKHLITATGQRVTLRCSPRSGDLSVYWYQQSLDQGLQFLIQYYNGEERAKGNILERFSAQQFPDLHSELNLSSLELGDSALYFCASSPPASYNEQFFGPGTRLTVL.